This TCR beta chain was sequenced in a study of blood T cells in healthy people across ages. Primers used in a second PCR of about 6 to 11 cycles were a sample-barcoded 5' primer and a J-beta primer mix. A template-switch adaptor with 12 random nucleotides tagged each cDNA molecule. TCRdb reprocessed the 5' RACE reads via MiXCR and lists one record per CDR3 protein. The table includes around 800,000 distinct CDR3 sequences, roughly 24% detected once. This clonotype turned up a few times. Germline CDR1 is MNHNS and CDR2 is SASEGT. CDR3 length: 16 residues. V gave up 6 bases and J gave up 5 bases, with 22 bases separating them. These same records also appear under a second study, on T cells of mothers and their children.

The receptor comes from a boy between 10 and 17 years old in good health. Sequencing was performed on blood. J is TRBJ2-5 and V is TRBV6-1, with no clear D. In DNA, the CDR3 is TGTGCCAGCAGCCTCTCCCGGAAGAAGGGTTGGGAGACCCAGTACTTC. As protein: CASSLSRKKGWETQYF.